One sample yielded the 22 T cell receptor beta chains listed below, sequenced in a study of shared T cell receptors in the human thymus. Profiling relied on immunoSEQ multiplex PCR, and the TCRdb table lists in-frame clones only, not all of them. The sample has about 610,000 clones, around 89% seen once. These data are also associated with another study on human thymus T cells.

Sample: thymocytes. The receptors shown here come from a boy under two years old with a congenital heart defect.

CDR3 in amino acids: CSAKSGNEQFF. The CDR3 DNA reads as TGCAGTGCTAAAAGCGGGAATGAGCAGTTCTTC. The chain employs TRBV20-1 and TRBJ2-1, with D maybe TRBD2 (6 bases). The CDR3 is 11 residues long. Germline loops: CDR1 DFQATT, CDR2 SNEGSKA (reference sequence). V lost 4 bases to trimming and J lost 7 bases, with 8 bases between them.

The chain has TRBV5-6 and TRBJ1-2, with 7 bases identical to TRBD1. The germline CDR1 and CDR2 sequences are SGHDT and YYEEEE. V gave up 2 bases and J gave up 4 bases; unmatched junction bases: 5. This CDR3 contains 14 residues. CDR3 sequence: CASSFDREGYGYTF. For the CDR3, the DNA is TGTGCCAGCAGCTTTGACAGGGAAGGCTATGGCTACACCTTC.

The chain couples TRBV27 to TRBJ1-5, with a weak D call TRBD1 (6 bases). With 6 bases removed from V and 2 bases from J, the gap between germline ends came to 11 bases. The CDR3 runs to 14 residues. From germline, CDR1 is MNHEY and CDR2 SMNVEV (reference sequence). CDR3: CASRQGGGNQPQHF. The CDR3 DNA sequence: TGTGCCAGCAGACAGGGTGGGGGCAATCAGCCCCAGCATTTT.

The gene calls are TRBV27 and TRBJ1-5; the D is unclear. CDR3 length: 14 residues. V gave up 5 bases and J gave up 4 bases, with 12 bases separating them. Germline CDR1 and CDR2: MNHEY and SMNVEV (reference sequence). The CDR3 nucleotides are TGTGCCAGCAGTCTCCACTATTCTAATCAGCCCCAGCATTTT. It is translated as CASSLHYSNQPQHF.

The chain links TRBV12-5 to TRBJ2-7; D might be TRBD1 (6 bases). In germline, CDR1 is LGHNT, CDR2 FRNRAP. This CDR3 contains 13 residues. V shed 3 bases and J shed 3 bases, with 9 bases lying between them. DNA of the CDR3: TGTGCTAGTGGTTTTCGACAGGACTACGAGCAGTACTTC. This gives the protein CASGFRQDYEQYF.

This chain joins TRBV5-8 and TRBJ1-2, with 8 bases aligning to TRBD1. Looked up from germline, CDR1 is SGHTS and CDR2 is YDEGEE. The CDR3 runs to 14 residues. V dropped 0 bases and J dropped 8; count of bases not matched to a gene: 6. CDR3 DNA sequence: TGTGCCAGCAGCTTGGTTCAGGGGGCGCGGGGCTACACCTTC. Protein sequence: CASSLVQGARGYTF.

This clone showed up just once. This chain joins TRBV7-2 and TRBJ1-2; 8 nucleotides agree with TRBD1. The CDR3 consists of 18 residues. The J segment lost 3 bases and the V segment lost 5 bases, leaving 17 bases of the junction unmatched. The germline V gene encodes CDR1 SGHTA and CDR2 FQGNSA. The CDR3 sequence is CASSAPGQDNRGYYGYTF. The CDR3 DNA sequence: TGTGCCAGCAGCGCCCCGGGACAGGACAACCGGGGCTACTATGGCTACACCTTC.

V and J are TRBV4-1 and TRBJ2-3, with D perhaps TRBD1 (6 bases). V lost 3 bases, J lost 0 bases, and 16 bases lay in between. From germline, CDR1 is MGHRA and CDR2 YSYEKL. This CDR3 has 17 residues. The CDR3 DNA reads TGCGCCAGCAGCCAGGCCCGCAGGGGTGGTAGCACAGATACGCAGTATTTT. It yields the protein CASSQARRGGSTDTQYF.

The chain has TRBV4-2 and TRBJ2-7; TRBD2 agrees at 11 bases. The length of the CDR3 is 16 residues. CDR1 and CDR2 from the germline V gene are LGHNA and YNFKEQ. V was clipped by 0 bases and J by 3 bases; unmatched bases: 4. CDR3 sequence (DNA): TGTGCCAGCAGCCAAGAATTTGGGACTAGCGGCTACGAGCAGTACTTC. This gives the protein CASSQEFGTSGYEQYF.

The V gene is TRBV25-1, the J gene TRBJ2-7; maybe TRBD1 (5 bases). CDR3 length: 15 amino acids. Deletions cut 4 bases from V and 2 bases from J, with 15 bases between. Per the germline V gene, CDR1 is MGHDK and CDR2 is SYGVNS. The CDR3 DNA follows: TGTGCCAGCAGTGGAGACAGCCCACGGGCCTACGAGCAGTACTTC. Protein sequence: CASSGDSPRAYEQYF.

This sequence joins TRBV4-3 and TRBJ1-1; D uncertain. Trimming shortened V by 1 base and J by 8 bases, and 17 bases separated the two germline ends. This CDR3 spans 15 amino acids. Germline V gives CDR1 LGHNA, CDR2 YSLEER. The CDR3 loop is CASSQGPHNQAEAFF. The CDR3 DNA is TGCGCCAGCAGCCAAGGCCCACATAATCAGGCCGAAGCTTTCTTT.

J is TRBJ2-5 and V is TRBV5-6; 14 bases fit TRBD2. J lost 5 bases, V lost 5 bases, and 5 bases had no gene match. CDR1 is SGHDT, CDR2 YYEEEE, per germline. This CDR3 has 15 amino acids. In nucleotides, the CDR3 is TGTGCCAGCAGTCCGGGACTAGCGGGAGATGAGACCCAGTACTTC. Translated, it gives CASSPGLAGDETQYF.

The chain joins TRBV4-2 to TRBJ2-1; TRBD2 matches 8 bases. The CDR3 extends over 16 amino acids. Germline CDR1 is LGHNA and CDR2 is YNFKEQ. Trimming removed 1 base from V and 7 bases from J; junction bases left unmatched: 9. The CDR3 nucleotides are TGTGCCAGCAGCCAAGTTAGGAGCGGGAGTAGGAATGAGCAGTTCTTC. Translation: CASSQVRSGSRNEQFF.

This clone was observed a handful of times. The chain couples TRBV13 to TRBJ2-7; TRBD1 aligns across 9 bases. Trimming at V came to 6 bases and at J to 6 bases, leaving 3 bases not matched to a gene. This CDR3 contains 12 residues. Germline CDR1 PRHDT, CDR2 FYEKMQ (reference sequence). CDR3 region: CASSYRGPEQYF. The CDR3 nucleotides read TGTGCCAGCAGTTACAGGGGGCCCGAGCAGTACTTC.

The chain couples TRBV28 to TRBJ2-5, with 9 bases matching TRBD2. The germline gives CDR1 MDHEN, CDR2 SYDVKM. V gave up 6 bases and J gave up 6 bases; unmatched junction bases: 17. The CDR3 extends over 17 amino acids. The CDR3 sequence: CASSQTGTSWSTKTQYF. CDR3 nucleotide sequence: TGTGCCAGCAGCCAAACCGGGACTAGCTGGTCGACAAAGACCCAGTACTTC.

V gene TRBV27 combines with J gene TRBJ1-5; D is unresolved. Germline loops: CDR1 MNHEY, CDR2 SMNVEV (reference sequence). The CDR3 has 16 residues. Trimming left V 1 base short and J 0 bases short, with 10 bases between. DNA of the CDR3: TGTGCCAGCAGTTTATTTGGGAGGCTTAGCAATCAGCCCCAGCATTTT. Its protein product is CASSLFGRLSNQPQHF.

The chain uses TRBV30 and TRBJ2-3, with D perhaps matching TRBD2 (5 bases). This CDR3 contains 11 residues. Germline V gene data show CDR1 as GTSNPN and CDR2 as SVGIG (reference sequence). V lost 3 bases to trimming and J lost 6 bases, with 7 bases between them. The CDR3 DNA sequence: TGTGCCTGGAGCCGGAGGGATACGCAGTATTTT. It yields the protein CAWSRRDTQYF.

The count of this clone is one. The CDR3 nucleotides read TGTGCCACCAGCAGAGATCGGAGGACTAGCCTCAACTCGTTGGGCAATGAGCAGTTCTTC. Residues: CATSRDRRTSLNSLGNEQFF. The chain employs TRBV15 and TRBJ2-1, with 8 bases fitting TRBD2. The V and J ends lost 0 bases and 6 bases, in that order; junction bases with no gene match: 19. CDR1 and CDR2 (germline): LNHNV, YYDKDF (reference sequence). The CDR3 loop spans 20 amino acids.

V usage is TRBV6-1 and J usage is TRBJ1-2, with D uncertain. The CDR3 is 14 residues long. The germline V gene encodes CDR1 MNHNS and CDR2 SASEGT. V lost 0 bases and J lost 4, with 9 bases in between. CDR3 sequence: CASSEAPRGYGYTF. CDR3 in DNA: TGTGCCAGCAGTGAAGCCCCCCGGGGCTATGGCTACACCTTC.

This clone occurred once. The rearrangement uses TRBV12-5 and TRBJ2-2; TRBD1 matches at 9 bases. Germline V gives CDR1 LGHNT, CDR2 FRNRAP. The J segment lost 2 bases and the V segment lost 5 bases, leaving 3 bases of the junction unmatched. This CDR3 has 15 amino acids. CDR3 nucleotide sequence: TGTGCTAGTGGTGAGGACAGGGGAAACACCGGGGAGCTGTTTTTT. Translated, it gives CASGEDRGNTGELFF.

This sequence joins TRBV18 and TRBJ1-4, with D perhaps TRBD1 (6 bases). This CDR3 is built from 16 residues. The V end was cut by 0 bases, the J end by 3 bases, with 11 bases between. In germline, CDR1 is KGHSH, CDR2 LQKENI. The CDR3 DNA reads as TGTGCCAGCTCACCACCGCCCTCAGGGGCTAATGAAAAACTGTTTTTT. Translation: CASSPPPSGANEKLFF.

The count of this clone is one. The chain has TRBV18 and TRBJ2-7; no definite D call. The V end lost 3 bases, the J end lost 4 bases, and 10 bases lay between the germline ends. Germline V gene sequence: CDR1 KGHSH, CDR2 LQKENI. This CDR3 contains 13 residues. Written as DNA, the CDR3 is TGTGCCAGCTCACCCGTGGCCCTTTACGAGCAGTACTTC. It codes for CASSPVALYEQYF.